A selection of T cell receptor beta chains follows, all from one sample in a study of glioma-infiltrating T cells after dendritic cell vaccination. Measured with immunoSEQ multiplex PCR; TCRdb has only the in-frame clones, and not every one. The sample yields over 90,000 clones, under 90% seen once. The specimen was blood, collected before dendritic cell vaccination. All receptors come from a human donor with glioblastoma. The CDR3 runs from the conserved cysteine through the conserved F or W. A D gene is named only where the DNA matches it firmly. A row's size may be missing; if present it is once, few, many or a size class.

J | D | V | size | length | DNA | CDR3
TRBJ2-6 | TRBD1 | TRBV11-3 | - | 15 | TGTGCCAGCAGCGTACAGGGGGCTGGGGCCAACGTCCTGACTTTC | CASSVQGAGANVLTF
TRBJ1-2 | - | TRBV5-6 | once | 15 | TGTGCCAGCAGCTTAGGGCCTTTAGACAGCTATGGCTACACCTTC | CASSLGPLDSYGYTF
TRBJ2-7 | - | TRBV4-3 | - | 13 | TGCGCCAGCAGCCAAGTACAGGGTTACGAGCAGTACTTC | CASSQVQGYEQYF
TRBJ1-1 | - | TRBV5-1 | - | 14 | TGCGCCAGCAGCTTGGCGGGGGGGCTTGGTGAAGCTTTCTTT | CASSLAGGLGEAFF
TRBJ1-1 | - | TRBV19 | - | 13 | TGTGCCACCAATCCGGGTGGCGGCACTGAAGCTTTCTTT | CATNPGGGTEAFF
TRBJ1-1 | TRBD1 | TRBV4-2 | few | 15 | TGTGCCAGCAGCCGAAACGGACAGGGAGGAACTGAAGCTTTCTTT | CASSRNGQGGTEAFF
TRBJ1-5 | - | TRBV4-3 | once | 13 | TGCGCCAGCAGCCAAGATGCGGGTCAGCCCCAGCATTTT | CASSQDAGQPQHF
TRBJ1-1 | - | TRBV5-1 | - | 15 | TGCGCCAGCAGCTTGGCCTCAGGCTTGAACACTGAAGCTTTCTTT | CASSLASGLNTEAFF
TRBJ1-5 | TRBD1 | TRBV7-6 | - | 16 | TGTGCCAGCAGCTTAGCTGGAGGGACAGGCAATCAGCCCCAGCATTTT | CASSLAGGTGNQPQHF
TRBJ2-1 | - | TRBV6-4 | - | 16 | TGTGCCAGCAGGGAAGCGCGGGCCCGAGGGTACAATGAGCAGTTCTTC | CASREARARGYNEQFF
TRBJ1-4 | - | TRBV29-1 | - | 12 | TGCAGCGTTCGGACAGATACTGAAAAACTGTTTTTT | CSVRTDTEKLFF
TRBJ2-1 | TRBD2 | TRBV29-1 | once | 11 | TGCAGCGCCGGACTAGTAAATGAGCAGTTCTTC | CSAGLVNEQFF
TRBJ2-3 | TRBD2 | TRBV7-9 | - | 15 | TGTGCCAGCAGCTTAGGGCGGGAGGGCACAGATACGCAGTATTTT | CASSLGREGTDTQYF
TRBJ2-7 | TRBD2 | TRBV6-6 | - | 12 | TGTGCCACGACTAGCGGGTCCTACGAGCAGTACTTC | CATTSGSYEQYF
TRBJ1-2 | - | TRBV15 | - | 16 | TGTGCCACCAGCAGAGGGGGGATACGGGGGGCGGATGGCTACACCTTC | CATSRGGIRGADGYTF
TRBJ2-7 | TRBD1 | TRBV6-5 | - | 14 | TGTGCCAGCAGCCTCGACAGGGGTCGGAACGAGCAGTACTTC | CASSLDRGRNEQYF
TRBJ2-7 | - | TRBV7-2 | - | 15 | TGTGCCAGCAGCCCCCAGTGGGGCGCCATCCCCGAGCAGTACTTC | CASSPQWGAIPEQYF
TRBJ1-4 | - | TRBV30 | - | 13 | TGTGCCTGGAGTGTTGGTAGAAATGAAAAACTGTTTTTT | CAWSVGRNEKLFF
TRBJ2-1 | - | TRBV2 | - | 15 | TGTGCCAGCAGTGGACAGTTTATCTCCTACAATGAGCAGTTCTTC | CASSGQFISYNEQFF
TRBJ1-3 | - | TRBV5-1 | - | 15 | TGCGCCAGCAGACAGAGCATTTCCTCTGGAAACACCATATATTTT | CASRQSISSGNTIYF
TRBJ2-3 | - | TRBV5-1 | - | 16 | TGCGCCAGCAGCTTGGGTCGCGCCACTAGCACAGATACGCAGTATTTT | CASSLGRATSTDTQYF
TRBJ2-7 | TRBD2 | TRBV4-1 | - | 14 | TGCGCCAGCAGCCAGGGACTAGACTCCTACGAGCAGTACTTC | CASSQGLDSYEQYF
TRBJ2-3 | TRBD2 | TRBV19 | - | 17 | TGTGCCAGTAGCACCCCGGTTGAAGCGGGGGGCGGGGATACGCAGTATTTT | CASSTPVEAGGGDTQYF
TRBJ1-4 | TRBD1 | TRBV5-4 | once | 16 | TGTGCCAGCAGCTTGGGATCGGGACAGGGAAGGAAAAAACTGTTTTTT | CASSLGSGQGRKKLFF
TRBJ2-7 | - | TRBV7-9 | - | 15 | TGTGCCAGCAGCTTAGTCGGGAACGAATTCTACGAGCAGTACTTC | CASSLVGNEFYEQYF